This T cell receptor beta chain is from a study of T cell responses to AZD1222 COVID-19 vaccine. The V gene's germline CDR1 is SGHNT and CDR2 YYREEE (reference sequence). The CDR3 totals 18 residues. Unmatched junction bases numbered 11, after V lost 2 bases and J lost 1 base. TCRdb's copy holds only in-frame clones and misses some; the assay was immunoSEQ multiplex PCR. The data hold tens of thousands of clones, with around three quarters observed a single time. The sequence derives from an adult in good health. Sequencing used peripheral blood, obtained on day 0 of AZD1222 vaccination. This chain uses TRBV5-4 with TRBJ2-3; 9 bases map to TRBD2. The CDR3 spells CASSFLAGKVRGTDTQYF. The CDR3 DNA sequence: TGTGCCAGCAGCTTCCTAGCGGGGAAGGTTCGGGGCACAGATACGCAGTATTTT.